Following are 18 T cell receptor beta chains from one sample sequenced in a study of blood T cells in healthy people across ages. A J-beta primer mix and a sample-barcoded 5' primer were used in a second PCR of about 7 to 11 cycles. MiXCR was run by TCRdb on the 5' RACE reads, yielding one entry per CDR3 protein. The sample holds over 450,000 distinct CDR3 sequences; less than 25% are singletons and the top ten take 8.7%. These records were also assigned to another study, of T cells of mothers and their children.

Sequenced: blood. The receptors were gathered from a boy under 18 in good health.

The V and J genes are TRBV28 and TRBJ2-5, with 11 bases matching TRBD2. The CDR3 runs to 15 residues. After removal of 6 bases from V and 3 bases from J, the junction contained 6 bases not matched to a gene. CDR1 and CDR2 from the germline V gene are MDHEN and SYDVKM. The CDR3 sequence is CASSKNSGGEETQYF. For the CDR3, the DNA is TGTGCCAGCAGCAAAAATAGCGGGGGGGAAGAGACCCAGTACTTC.

This clonotype showed up just a few times. This rearrangement joins TRBV20-1 to TRBJ2-1; D uncertain. The V and J ends lost 1 base and 9 bases respectively, with 19 bases between them. The germline V gene encodes CDR1 DFQATT and CDR2 SNEGSKA (reference sequence). The CDR3 runs to 15 residues. This CDR3 is CSARVARSEVGEQFF. CDR3 sequence (DNA): TGCAGTGCTAGAGTAGCTAGATCAGAGGTTGGTGAGCAGTTCTTC.

This clonotype was counted a few times. Compared with germline, one end of the junction differs, possibly owing to a read error. CDR3 bases: TGTGCCAGCACCTTAGGGGTCGATGAGCAGTTCTTC. This encodes CASTLGVDEQFF. The chain couples TRBV7-2 to TRBJ2-1, with TRBD1 as a possible D gene (5 bases). The germline gives CDR1 SGHTA, CDR2 FQGNSA. The CDR3 is made up of 12 amino acids. Full variable domain (rest looked up from reference TRBV7-2 and TRBJ2-1): GAGVSQSPSNKVTEKGKDVELRCDPISGHTALYWYRQSLGQGLEFLIYFQGNSAPDKSGLPSDRFSAERTGGSVSTLTIQRTQQEDSAVYLCASTLGVDEQFFGPGTRLTVL.

This clonotype was seen repeatedly, ten times or more. The CDR3, as DNA: TGTGCCAGCTCAATGGAGCGGGGGAACACTGAAGCTTTCTTT. This encodes CASSMERGNTEAFF. The chain couples TRBV5-5 to TRBJ1-1; no definite D call. The CDR3 sequence is 14 residues long. Germline CDR1 SGHKS, CDR2 YYEKEE (reference sequence). V shed 7 bases and J shed 1 base, with 14 bases lying between them.

There are a few counts of this clonotype. This rearrangement joins TRBV28 to TRBJ2-5, with a weak D call TRBD1 (6 bases). The DNA end is a closer match to TRBJ2-7, so the J assignment may be wrong. CDR1 and CDR2 from the germline V gene are MDHEN and SYDVKM. The CDR3 extends over 16 amino acids. The CDR3 is CASSLIPQGSFDEQYF. The CDR3 DNA is TGTGCCAGCAGTTTAATCCCCCAGGGGAGTTTCGACGAGCAGTACTTC.

This clonotype was counted ten times or more. The V and J genes are TRBV20-1 and TRBJ2-5; 7 nucleotides match TRBD1. The CDR3 has 14 amino acids. V dropped 2 bases and J dropped 5; count of bases not matched to a gene: 8. Germline CDR1 DFQATT, CDR2 SNEGSKA (reference sequence). The CDR3 DNA reads as TGCAGTGCTAGACTTACAGGGGACGCGGAGACCCAGTACTTC. Translation gives CSARLTGDAETQYF.

This clonotype was found a few times. The V gene is TRBV9, the J gene TRBJ2-7; TRBD2 agrees at 9 bases. V trimming: 0 bases; J trimming: 4 bases; junction bases outside the gene matches: 2. Germline V lookup: CDR1 SGDLS, CDR2 YYNGEE. The CDR3 loop spans 14 amino acids. In DNA, the CDR3 is TGTGCCAGCAGCGTAGAAGCGGGAGGATACGAGCAGTACTTC. Amino acid sequence: CASSVEAGGYEQYF.

The sample holds a few counts of this clonotype. This chain joins TRBV27 and TRBJ2-5; a weak D match, TRBD1 (6 bases). The CDR3 extends over 14 amino acids. Trimming cost V 5 bases and J 5 bases, with 15 bases left between them. Germline values: CDR1 MNHEY, CDR2 SMNVEV (reference sequence). CDR3: CASSLRDTWETQYF. The CDR3 DNA sequence: TGTGCCAGCAGTCTCCGGGACACCTGGGAGACCCAGTACTTC.

The chain employs TRBV28 and TRBJ2-7; 7 nucleotides match TRBD1. Germline values: CDR1 MDHEN, CDR2 SYDVKM. This CDR3 comprises 13 residues. V shed 8 bases, J shed 5 bases, and the junction held 9 bases outside the gene matches. The CDR3 coding sequence is TGTGCCAGCGGAAACAGGGGCGGTGACGAGCAGTACTTC. It codes for CASGNRGGDEQYF. The complete variable domain, with remaining parts taken from reference TRBV28 and TRBJ2-7, reads DVKVTQSSRYLVKRTGEKVFLECVQDMDHENMFWYRQDPGLGLRLIYFSYDVKMKEKGDIPEGYSVSREKKERFSLILESASTNQTSMYLCASGNRGGDEQYFGPGTRLTVT.

Comments on this clonotype: Germline and junction disagree at one end, which may indicate a read error. This rearrangement joins TRBV7-3 to TRBJ2-5; no reliable D call. CDR3 length: 14 amino acids. Germline loops: CDR1 SGHTA, CDR2 FQGTGA. The DNA of the CDR3 is TGTGCCAGCAGCTTAAAGCCAGGTGCAGGTGCTATGGACTTC. Protein: CASSLKPGAGAMDF.

This clonotype was observed at least ten times. The chain has TRBV4-2 and TRBJ2-1; TRBD2 matches at 13 bases. The CDR3 is made up of 16 amino acids. Unmatched junction bases numbered 3, after V lost 1 base and J lost 6 bases. The germline V gene encodes CDR1 LGHNA and CDR2 YNFKEQ. CDR3 amino acids: CASSQGTSGSRNEQFF. Here the CDR3 DNA reads TGTGCCAGCAGCCAAGGGACTAGCGGGAGTCGCAATGAGCAGTTCTTC.

The table lists this clonotype with a few counts. The rearrangement uses TRBV6-5 and TRBJ2-3; D remains unclear. The germline CDR1 and CDR2 sequences are MNHEY and SVGAGI. V was cut by 2 bases and J by 0 bases, with 3 bases left in between. The CDR3 is made up of 13 amino acids. The CDR3 loop is CASSYRSTDTQYF. The CDR3 DNA sequence: TGTGCCAGCAGTTACCGAAGCACAGATACGCAGTATTTT.

As to this clonotype: At one of its ends the junction is not consistent with the germline gene, which may arise from a read error. V is TRBV20-1 and J is TRBJ2-5; possible D gene TRBD1, 5 bases. The CDR3 spans 15 residues. The germline V gene has CDR1 DFQATT and CDR2 SNEGSKA (reference sequence). CDR3: CSASEGGAGKETQHF. CDR3 DNA sequence: TGCAGTGCTAGTGAAGGTGGGGCAGGGAAAGAGACCCAGCACTTC.

This clonotype occurred a few times. The chain joins TRBV4-3 to TRBJ2-7, with a possible D match to TRBD2 (7 bases). Germline-derived CDR1 and CDR2 are LGHNA and YSLEER. Trimming removed 0 bases at V and 3 bases at J, with 15 bases between. This CDR3 contains 16 residues. CDR3 nucleotides: TGCGCCAGCAGCCAAGAAGGGGGGGGTATGGGCTACGAGCAGTACTTC. It codes for CASSQEGGGMGYEQYF.

The chain links TRBV12-3 or TRBV12-4 to TRBJ1-5; D not certain. The V end lost 4 bases, the J end lost 11 bases, and 15 bases lay between the germline ends. This CDR3 spans 13 amino acids. CDR3 DNA sequence: TGTGCCAGCAGTTCAAGAGAACATAATTCCCAGCATTTT. Translating it yields CASSSREHNSQHF.

J is TRBJ1-6 and V is TRBV7-6; no definite D call. Trimming took off 5 bases at V and 0 bases at J, with 8 bases between the two ends. There are 15 residues in the CDR3. CDR1 is SGHVS and CDR2 is FNYEAQ in the germline V gene. The CDR3 nucleotides are TGTGCCAGCAGCCTGGAGGGCTCCTATAATTCACCCCTCCACTTT. Residues: CASSLEGSYNSPLHF.

This rearrangement joins TRBV20-1 to TRBJ1-1; 7 bases fit TRBD1. Germline lookup yields CDR1 DFQATT and CDR2 SNEGSKA (reference sequence). V shed 0 bases, J shed 5 bases, and the junction held 6 bases outside the gene matches. The CDR3 covers 14 residues. CDR3 nucleotide sequence: TGCAGTGCTAGAGAATCAGGGGGTATTACTGAAGCTTTCTTT. Residues: CSARESGGITEAFF.

This rearrangement joins TRBV7-2 to TRBJ1-2; 8 nucleotides agree with TRBD1. Per germline, CDR1 SGHTA and CDR2 FQGNSA. This CDR3 spans 16 amino acids. V lost 2 bases, J lost 4 bases, and 9 bases stayed unmatched. The CDR3: CASSLRPGTGRYGYTF. The CDR3 coding sequence is TGTGCCAGCAGCTTACGCCCCGGGACAGGACGCTATGGCTACACCTTC.